This T cell receptor (beta chain) was retrieved from a study of T cell responses to AZD1222 COVID-19 vaccine. This CDR3 contains 13 residues. Germline values: CDR1 SGHKS, CDR2 YYEKEE (reference sequence). Trimming stripped 0 bases from V and 4 bases from J, with 7 bases between. Clones were read by immunoSEQ multiplex PCR, and TCRdb kept only the in-frame ones, dropping some. Of 150,000 or so clones in the sample, roughly 90% are singletons; the top ten hold 4.5% to 6%. The sample was peripheral blood, taken on day 0 of MenACWY control vaccination. The origin of this receptor is an adult in good health. This chain joins TRBV5-5 and TRBJ1-1; maybe TRBD1 (5 bases). CDR3 sequence reads: CASSLDRLTEAFF. CDR3 nucleotides: TGTGCCAGCAGCTTGGACAGGCTCACTGAAGCTTTCTTT.